This entry lists 8 T cell receptor beta chains sequenced from one sample in a study of T-cell reconstitution after alpha-beta-depleted transplantation in children. Preparation of the TCRbeta library involved a method that used unique molecular identifiers. TCRdb itself ran the PCR reads through MiXCR, one entry per CDR3 protein. The sample has 600,000 to 700,000 distinct CDR3 sequences; over 10% are singletons. Sequenced material: PBMCs, taken before TCRalphabeta/CD19-depleted stem cell transplant. These receptors came from a girl aged 2-10 years with congenital amegakaryocytic thrombocytopenia, due to receive a stem cell transplant.

This clonotype was found a few times. The V and J genes are TRBV7-2 and TRBJ2-7; no clear D. The CDR3 sequence is 14 residues long. V was trimmed by 3 bases and J by 3 bases, leaving 12 bases between them. Per germline, CDR1 SGHTA and CDR2 FQGNSA. The CDR3 loop reads CASSFIPGFYEQYF. The CDR3 nucleotides read TGTGCCAGCAGCTTTATCCCCGGCTTCTACGAGCAGTACTTC.

This clonotype came up many times. This chain links TRBV20-1 with TRBJ2-1; 13 bases fit TRBD2. Germline values: CDR1 DFQATT, CDR2 SNEGSKA (reference sequence). CDR3 length equals 15 residues. V dropped 3 bases and J dropped 8; count of bases not matched to a gene: 7. Here the CDR3 DNA reads TGCAGTGCTAGGACACTAGCGGGAGGGCCCTATGAGCAGTTCTTC. Translating gives CSARTLAGGPYEQFF.

CDR3 sequence: CASSLADAGRELFF. The CDR3 DNA reads as TGTGCCAGCAGCTTAGCGGACGCCGGGCGGGAGCTGTTTTTT. This chain links TRBV7-8 with TRBJ2-2; D remains unclear. Germline lookup yields CDR1 SGHVS and CDR2 FQNEAQ. CDR3 length: 14 residues. V shed 0 bases and J shed 9 bases, with 11 bases lying between them.

This clonotype has more than one count but fewer than ten. The genes are TRBV25-1 and TRBJ2-2; 8 bases are a match to TRBD2. Losses at the gene ends were 8 bases for V and 4 bases for J; bases not matched to a gene: 9. In germline, CDR1 is MGHDK, CDR2 SYGVNS. CDR3 length: 15 residues. This chain's CDR3 is CASSGEREGTGELFF. The CDR3 DNA reads as TGTGCCAGCTCCGGAGAACGGGAGGGCACCGGGGAGCTGTTTTTT.

This clonotype was picked up many times. The rearrangement joins TRBV7-9 to TRBJ1-2; no reliable D call. This CDR3 is 12 amino acids long. Trimming took off 5 bases at V and 4 bases at J, with 8 bases between the two ends. From germline, CDR1 is SEHNR and CDR2 FQNEAQ (reference sequence). The CDR3 DNA reads TGTGCCAGCAGCCCTAACAGCTATGGCTACACCTTC. Translating it yields CASSPNSYGYTF. Full variable domain (outside the CDR3, taken from reference TRBV7-9 and TRBJ1-2): DTGVSQNPRHKITKRGQNVTFRCDPISEHNRLYWYRQTLGQGPEFLTYFQNEAQLEKSRLLSDRFSAERPKGSFSTLEIQRTEQGDSAMYLCASSPNSYGYTFGSGTRLTVV.

This clonotype was seen many times. CDR3 DNA: TGTGCCAGCCTCCGGGGCTTCCACATTACAGATACGCAGTATTTT. This codes for CASLRGFHITDTQYF. The gene calls are TRBV6-2 or TRBV6-3 and TRBJ2-3; perhaps D is TRBD1 or TRBD2 (5 bases each). The V and J ends lost 8 bases and 3 bases respectively, with 18 bases between them. CDR1 MNHEY and CDR2 SVGEGT come from the germline V gene. This CDR3 has 15 amino acids.

The chain links TRBV20-1 to TRBJ2-1; D remains ambiguous. This CDR3 contains 13 residues. Germline assignment: CDR1 DFQATT and CDR2 SNEGSKA (reference sequence). Trimming shortened V by 3 bases and J by 10 bases, and 16 bases separated the two germline ends. The CDR3 here is CSASRLDRYEQFF. CDR3 coding DNA: TGCAGTGCTAGCCGGCTAGATCGTTACGAGCAGTTCTTC.

The chain carries TRBV19 and TRBJ2-3, with TRBD1 matching 8 bases. This CDR3 comprises 14 residues. Per germline, CDR1 LNHDA and CDR2 SQIVND (reference sequence). V dropped 1 base and J dropped 5; count of bases not matched to a gene: 2. CDR3 loop: CASSIGRGQDTQYF. Here the CDR3 DNA reads TGTGCCAGTAGTATAGGCAGGGGGCAAGATACGCAGTATTTT.